This is a list of T cell receptor beta chains from one sample in a study of blood T cell repertoires in COVID-19. The protocol was immunoSEQ multiplex PCR, while the TCRdb copy is restricted to in-frame clones and leaves out a portion. The sample holds roughly 80,000 clones, more than 65% seen once. Sequencing was performed on peripheral blood. These receptors all stem from a man aged 50 to 59 with acute or convalescent COVID-19. Each CDR3 is given with its conserved first and last residue. D genes are given only for firm matches. Clone size is not always given. Where it is, it says once, few, many or a class for expanded clones.

TRBV19	-	-	TRBJ2-3	CASRAGDTQYF	TGTGCCAGTAGGGCTGGAGATACGCAGTATTTT
TRBV10-1	-	-	TRBJ1-1	CASPPSDRMNTEAFF	TGCGCCAGCCCTCCTTCGGACAGAATGAACACTGAAGCTTTCTTT
TRBV6-5	TRBD1	-	TRBJ1-5	CASSQTGVFQPQHF	TGTGCCAGCAGCCAGACAGGGGTTTTTCAGCCCCAGCATTTT
TRBV5-6	-	-	TRBJ1-2	CASRWGQGSFGYTF	TGTGCCAGCAGGTGGGGGCAGGGGTCTTTTGGCTACACCTTC
TRBV5-6	-	once	TRBJ2-6	CASIGRARLGGANVLTF	TGTGCCAGCATCGGCAGGGCCCGCTTGGGGGGGGCCAACGTCCTGACTTTC
TRBV7-6	-	-	TRBJ2-1	CASSLVASQGNEQFF	TGTGCCAGCAGCTTAGTTGCGTCTCAGGGAAATGAGCAGTTCTTC
TRBV9	TRBD1	-	TRBJ1-2	CASKRDRTPNYGYTF	TGTGCCAGCAAAAGGGACAGGACCCCTAACTATGGCTACACCTTC
TRBV7-2	-	-	TRBJ1-3	CASSSTGGSGNTIYF	TGTGCCAGCAGTTCAACAGGCGGCTCTGGAAACACCATATATTTT
TRBV27	-	once	TRBJ2-7	CASSPSRFYEQYF	TGTGCCAGCTCCCCCTCCAGATTCTACGAGCAGTACTTC
TRBV5-8	TRBD1	-	TRBJ1-5	CASSWETGLSNQPQHF	TGTGCCAGCAGCTGGGAGACAGGGCTTAGCAATCAGCCCCAGCATTTT
TRBV6-2/TRBV6-3	-	few	TRBJ1-1	CASSYNEFTEAFF	TGTGCCAGCAGTTATAACGAGTTCACTGAAGCTTTCTTT